This T cell receptor beta chain is from a study of Ad26.COV2.S vaccination and SARS-CoV-2 variants. Treatment of the sample: around 19 received Ad26.COV2.S at low or high dose, single or two shots; 5 received placebo; per-sample allocation not given. Samples came from day 63 after the first vaccine or placebo injection. The CDR3 spans 17 residues. The germline gives CDR1 LGHDT, CDR2 YNNKEL (reference sequence). Trimming took 6 bases from V and 1 from J; bases not matched to a gene: 9. The assay was immunoSEQ multiplex PCR, and TCRdb's table has in-frame clones only and misses some. Found here are 300,000 to 350,000 clones, 75% to 90% of them singletons; the top ten hold about 10%.

The sample was peripheral blood, taken in a trial of Ad26.COV2.S vaccine versus placebo. The TCR originated in a person between 18 and 65 years old who received the Ad26.COV2.S COVID-19 vaccine or a placebo. The chain joins TRBV3-1 (or the pseudogene TRBV3-2) to TRBJ1-2, with TRBD1 matching 12 bases. CDR3 sequence reads: CASRGGTGGLNNYGYTF. The CDR3 DNA reads as TGTGCCAGCAGGGGGGGGACAGGGGGCTTGAATAACTATGGCTACACCTTC.